The clone carrying this T cell receptor beta chain was detected only a few times. The PCR had 60 Vbeta and 13 Jbeta primers. Profiling relied on immunoSEQ multiplex PCR, and the TCRdb table lists in-frame clones only, not all of them. Among 70,000 to 90,000 clones listed, 60% to 75% were seen once. This CDR3 contains 12 residues. Germline V CDR1 and CDR2: KGHSH, LQKENI. V was trimmed by 6 bases and J by 6 bases, leaving 11 bases between them. This entry is derived from a study of cytomegalovirus exposure and HLA in healthy donors. The chain recombines TRBV18 with TRBJ1-1; possible D gene TRBD1, 6 bases. The sequence came from a man between 35 and 55 years old in good health and CMV-seropositive. The material sequenced was PBMCs. For the CDR3, the DNA is TGTGCCAGCTCCGAACAGGGCTCTGAAGCTTTCTTT. This codes for CASSEQGSEAFF.